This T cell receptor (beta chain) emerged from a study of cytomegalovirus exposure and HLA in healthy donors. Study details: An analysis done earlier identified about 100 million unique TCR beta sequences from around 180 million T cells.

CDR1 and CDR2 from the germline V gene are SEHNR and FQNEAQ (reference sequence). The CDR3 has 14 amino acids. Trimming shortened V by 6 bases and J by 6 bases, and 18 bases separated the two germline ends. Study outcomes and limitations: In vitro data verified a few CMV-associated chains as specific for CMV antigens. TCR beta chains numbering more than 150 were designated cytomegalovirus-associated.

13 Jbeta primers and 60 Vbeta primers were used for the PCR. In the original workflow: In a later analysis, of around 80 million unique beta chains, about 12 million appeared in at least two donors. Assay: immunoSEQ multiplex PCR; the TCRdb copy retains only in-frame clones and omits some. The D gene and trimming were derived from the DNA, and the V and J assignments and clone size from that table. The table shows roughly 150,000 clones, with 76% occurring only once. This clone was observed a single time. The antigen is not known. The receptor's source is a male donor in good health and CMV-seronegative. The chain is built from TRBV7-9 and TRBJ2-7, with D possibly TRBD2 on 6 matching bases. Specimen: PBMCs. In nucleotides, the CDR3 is TGTGCCAGCAGTTTGACCGGGACTCCCCTCGAGCAGTACTTC. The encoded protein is CASSLTGTPLEQYF.